A selection of T cell receptor beta chains follows, all from one sample in a study of blood T cell repertoires in COVID-19. Clones were sequenced by immunoSEQ multiplex PCR, and TCRdb holds only the in-frame ones, with some missing. The sample lists 120,000 or so clones, 75% to 90% seen once, with around 30% in the top ten. The sequenced sample consisted of peripheral blood. Source of these receptors: a man aged 70 or older with active or convalescent COVID-19. Both conserved end residues are trimmed from each CDR3. Each record gives: J gene, V gene, CDR3 protein.

TRBJ1-5 | TRBV28 | ASSPTDSVGNQPQH
TRBJ1-2 | TRBV3-1/TRBV3-2 | ASSHLEGSYGYT
TRBJ2-7 | TRBV4-1 | ASSQEPSGRSYEQY
TRBJ1-2 | TRBV11-2 | ASSLGRTGEGYT
TRBJ1-1 | TRBV10-3 | AISGQGVGTEAF
TRBJ2-2 | TRBV11-2 | ASSRRGNTGELF
TRBJ2-7 | TRBV15 | ATSRDEVREQY
TRBJ1-1 | TRBV5-6 | ASSLSWRLNTEAF
TRBJ2-7 | TRBV5-1 | ASSPRGTDEQY
TRBJ1-1 | TRBV4-2 | ASSLYQDRGTTEAF
TRBJ2-3 | TRBV7-9 | ASSISAGGPFTDTQY
TRBJ2-4 | TRBV7-8 | ASSSDAGIQY
TRBJ2-2 | TRBV19 | ASSIPPGGDRGRTGELF
TRBJ2-5 | TRBV7-6 | ASSLVPGQETQY
TRBJ2-5 | TRBV18 | ASSGGETQY
TRBJ2-1 | TRBV4-2 | ASSLTLSGTTHNEQF
TRBJ2-3 | TRBV28 | ASSLTGSTDTQY
TRBJ2-1 | TRBV24-1 | ATSALFGGGEQF
TRBJ1-5 | TRBV28 | ASSLETPNQPQH
TRBJ1-2 | TRBV24-1 | ATSVSRESGYT
TRBJ1-2 | TRBV11-2 | ASSWDQGAYGYT
TRBJ2-3 | TRBV20-1 | SASGSSITSTDTQY
TRBJ2-5 | TRBV29-1 | SVEIAGGQETQY
TRBJ1-2 | TRBV13 | ASSGTNYGYT
TRBJ1-5 | TRBV5-5 | ASSPQPGARQPQH
TRBJ1-3 | TRBV28 | ASSIQLGSGNTIY
TRBJ1-5 | TRBV2 | ASSPGTRSNQPQH
TRBJ1-1 | TRBV19 | ASSIGTREWETEAF
TRBJ1-1 | TRBV3-1/TRBV3-2 | ASSPAPGNTEAF
TRBJ2-1 | TRBV7-2 | ASSLDWSLYNEQF
TRBJ1-1 | TRBV28 | ASKNAGNTEAF
TRBJ1-1 | TRBV14 | ASSQRQGWTEAF
TRBJ1-5 | TRBV28 | ASSFPGGRPQH
TRBJ1-1 | TRBV7-6 | ASSLGQGNTEAF
TRBJ1-1 | TRBV18 | ASSPVTGAGTEAF
TRBJ2-1 | TRBV3-1/TRBV3-2 | ASSQGRGSYNEQF
TRBJ1-1 | TRBV14 | ASTAAVGEAF
TRBJ2-7 | TRBV27 | ASSFSDSSYEQY
TRBJ1-4 | TRBV2 | ACQGADEKLF
TRBJ2-1 | TRBV7-3 | ASSADLSGLNGQF
TRBJ2-5 | TRBV27 | ASSTAGQETQY
TRBJ1-5 | TRBV6-6 | ASSYPGQGANQPQH
TRBJ1-2 | TRBV28 | AIFSAINYGYT
TRBJ2-7 | TRBV5-1 | ASSPDRGASGTYEQY
TRBJ1-4 | TRBV6-5 | ASSSTGGAKEKLF
TRBJ2-1 | TRBV7-9 | ASSFSGGSYNEQF
TRBJ1-3 | TRBV7-2 | ASSATSTSSGNTIY
TRBJ1-6 | TRBV28 | ASSPRTVSRTPLH
TRBJ1-5 | TRBV28 | ASSPRTGENNQPQH
TRBJ2-3 | TRBV4-1 | ASSQDTGAALTDTQY